This T cell receptor (beta chain) was sequenced in a study of cytomegalovirus exposure and HLA in healthy donors. General study findings and limits: The tendency of first-cohort TCR clusters to co-occur in the 110 or so validation repertoires emerged from a later analysis. The listing of roughly 160 TCR beta chains classed them as cytomegalovirus-associated.

About this clone itself: Its antigen is unidentified.

Method: immunoSEQ multiplex PCR; TCRdb's copy keeps in-frame clones and lacks some. The sample consists of 140,000 to 150,000 clones, over 80% of them appearing once. CDR1 and CDR2 (germline): SGHRS, YFSETQ. V lost 0 bases and J lost 2, with 20 bases in between. This CDR3 has 18 amino acids. The sample was PBMCs. The TCR sequence derives from a man younger than 35 in good health and CMV-seropositive. This chain links TRBV5-1 with TRBJ1-2; a possible D gene is TRBD1 (5 bases). The CDR3: CASSLARWGEDINYGYTF. In DNA form, the CDR3 reads TGCGCCAGCAGCTTGGCCAGGTGGGGGGAAGATATAAACTATGGCTACACCTTC.